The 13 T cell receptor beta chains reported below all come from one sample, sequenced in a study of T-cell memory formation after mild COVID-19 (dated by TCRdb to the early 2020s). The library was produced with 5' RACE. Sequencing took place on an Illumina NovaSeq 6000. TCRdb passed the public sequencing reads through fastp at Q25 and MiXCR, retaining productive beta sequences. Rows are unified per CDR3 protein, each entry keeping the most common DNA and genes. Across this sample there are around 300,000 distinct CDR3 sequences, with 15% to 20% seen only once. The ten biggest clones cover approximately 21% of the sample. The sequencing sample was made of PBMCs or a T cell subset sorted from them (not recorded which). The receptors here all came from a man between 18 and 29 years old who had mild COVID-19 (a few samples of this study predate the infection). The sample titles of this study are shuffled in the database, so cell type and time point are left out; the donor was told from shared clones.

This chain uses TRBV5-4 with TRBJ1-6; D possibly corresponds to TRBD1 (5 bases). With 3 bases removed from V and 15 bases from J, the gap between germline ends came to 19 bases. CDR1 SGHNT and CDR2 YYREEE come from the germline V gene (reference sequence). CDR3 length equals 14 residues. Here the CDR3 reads CASSYGTETTLLHF. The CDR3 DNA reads TGTGCCAGCAGCTACGGGACCGAAACCACCCTCCTCCACTTT. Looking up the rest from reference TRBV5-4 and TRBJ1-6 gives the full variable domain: ETGVTQSPTHLIKTRGQQVTLRCSSQSGHNTVSWYQQALGQGPQFIFQYYREEENGRGNFPPRFSGLQFPNYSSELNVNALELDDSALYLCASSYGTETTLLHFGNGTRLTVT.

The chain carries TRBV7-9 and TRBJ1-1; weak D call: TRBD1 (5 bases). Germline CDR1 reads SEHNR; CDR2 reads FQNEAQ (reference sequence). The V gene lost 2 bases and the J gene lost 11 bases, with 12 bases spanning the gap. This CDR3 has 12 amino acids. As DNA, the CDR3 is TGTGCCAGCAGCTTAAAGACAGAGTTGGCTTTCTTT. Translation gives CASSLKTELAFF.

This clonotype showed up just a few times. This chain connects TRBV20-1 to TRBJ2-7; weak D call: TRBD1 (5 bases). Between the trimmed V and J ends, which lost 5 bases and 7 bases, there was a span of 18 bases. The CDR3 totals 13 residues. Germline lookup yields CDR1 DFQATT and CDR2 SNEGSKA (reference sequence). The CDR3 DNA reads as TGCAGTGCTTACAGGCCCCCGGCGCGGGAGCAGTACTTC. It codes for CSAYRPPAREQYF.

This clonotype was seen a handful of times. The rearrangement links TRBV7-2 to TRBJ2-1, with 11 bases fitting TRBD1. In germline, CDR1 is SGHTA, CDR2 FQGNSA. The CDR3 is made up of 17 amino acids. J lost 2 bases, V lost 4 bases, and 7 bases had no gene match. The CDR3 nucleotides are TGTGCCAGCAGCTCGGACAGGGGGCAGGGGGCCTACAATGAGCAGTTCTTC. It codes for CASSSDRGQGAYNEQFF. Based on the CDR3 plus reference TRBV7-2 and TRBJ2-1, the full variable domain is GAGVSQSPSNKVTEKGKDVELRCDPISGHTALYWYRQSLGQGLEFLIYFQGNSAPDKSGLPSDRFSAERTGGSVSTLTIQRTQQEDSAVYLCASSSDRGQGAYNEQFFGPGTRLTVL.

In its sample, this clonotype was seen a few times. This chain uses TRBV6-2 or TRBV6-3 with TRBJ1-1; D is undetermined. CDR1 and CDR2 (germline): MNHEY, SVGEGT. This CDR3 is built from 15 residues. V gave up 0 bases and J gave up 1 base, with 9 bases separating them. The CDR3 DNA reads TGTGCCAGCAGTTACTCAGGCCGCCCGAACACTGAAGCTTTCTTT. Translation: CASSYSGRPNTEAFF.

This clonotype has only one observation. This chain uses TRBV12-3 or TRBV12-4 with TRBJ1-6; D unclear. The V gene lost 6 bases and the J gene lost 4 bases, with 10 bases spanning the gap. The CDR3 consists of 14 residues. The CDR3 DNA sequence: TGTGCCAGCAGATTTACAGATTATAATTCACCCCTCCACTTT. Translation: CASRFTDYNSPLHF.

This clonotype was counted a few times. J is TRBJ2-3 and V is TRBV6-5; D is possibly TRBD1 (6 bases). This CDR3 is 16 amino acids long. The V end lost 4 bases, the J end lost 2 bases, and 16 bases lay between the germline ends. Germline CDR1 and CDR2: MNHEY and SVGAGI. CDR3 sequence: CASSSRSPGATDTQYF. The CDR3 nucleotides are TGTGCCAGCAGTTCGAGGTCGCCAGGGGCCACAGATACGCAGTATTTT.

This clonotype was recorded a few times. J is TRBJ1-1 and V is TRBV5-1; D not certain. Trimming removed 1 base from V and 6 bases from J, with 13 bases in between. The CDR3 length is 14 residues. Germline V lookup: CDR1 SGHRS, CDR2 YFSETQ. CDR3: CASSLREERSEAFF. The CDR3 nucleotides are TGCGCCAGCAGCTTGAGGGAAGAAAGATCTGAAGCTTTCTTT.

The CDR3 loop reads CASSLIGRGDIQYF. The DNA for the CDR3 is TGTGCCAGCAGCCTCATAGGCCGGGGGGACATTCAGTACTTC. The genes are TRBV3-1 and TRBJ2-4, with 7 bases lining up with TRBD2. This CDR3 contains 14 residues. CDR1 LGHDT and CDR2 YNNKEL come from the germline V gene (reference sequence). The V segment lost 4 bases and the J segment 8 bases; nucleotides outside the gene matches: 8.

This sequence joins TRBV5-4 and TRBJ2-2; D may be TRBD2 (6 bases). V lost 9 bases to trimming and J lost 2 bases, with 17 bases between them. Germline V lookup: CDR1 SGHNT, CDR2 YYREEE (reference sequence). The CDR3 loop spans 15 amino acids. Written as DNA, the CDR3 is TGTGCCACCAAGTCGGGGGAGCGCAACACCGGGGAGCTGTTTTTT. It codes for CATKSGERNTGELFF.

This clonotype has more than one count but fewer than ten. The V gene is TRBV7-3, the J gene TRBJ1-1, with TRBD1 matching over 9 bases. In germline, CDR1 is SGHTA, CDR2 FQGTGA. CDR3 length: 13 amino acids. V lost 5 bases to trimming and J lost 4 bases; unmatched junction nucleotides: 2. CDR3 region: CASSTTGGTEAFF. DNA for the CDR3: TGTGCCAGCAGCACGACAGGGGGCACTGAAGCTTTCTTT.

The CDR3 reads CASKVGGDLNTQYF. The CDR3 region has the DNA TGCGCCAGCAAAGTGGGGGGGGACCTAAATACGCAGTATTTT. The chain recombines TRBV5-1 with TRBJ2-3; 7 bases match TRBD2. The CDR3 covers 14 residues. Germline V lookup: CDR1 SGHRS, CDR2 YFSETQ. V trimming: 6 bases; J trimming: 7 bases; junction bases outside the gene matches: 11.

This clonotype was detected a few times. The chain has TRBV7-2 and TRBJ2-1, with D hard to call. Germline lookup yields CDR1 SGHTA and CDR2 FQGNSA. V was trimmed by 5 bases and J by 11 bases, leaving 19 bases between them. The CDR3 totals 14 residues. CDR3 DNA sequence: TGTGCCAGCAGCATCGAGACCCAATCAGAGAAGCAGTTCTTC. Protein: CASSIETQSEKQFF. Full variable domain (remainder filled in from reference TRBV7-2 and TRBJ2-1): GAGVSQSPSNKVTEKGKDVELRCDPISGHTALYWYRQSLGQGLEFLIYFQGNSAPDKSGLPSDRFSAERTGGSVSTLTIQRTQQEDSAVYLCASSIETQSEKQFFGPGTRLTVL.